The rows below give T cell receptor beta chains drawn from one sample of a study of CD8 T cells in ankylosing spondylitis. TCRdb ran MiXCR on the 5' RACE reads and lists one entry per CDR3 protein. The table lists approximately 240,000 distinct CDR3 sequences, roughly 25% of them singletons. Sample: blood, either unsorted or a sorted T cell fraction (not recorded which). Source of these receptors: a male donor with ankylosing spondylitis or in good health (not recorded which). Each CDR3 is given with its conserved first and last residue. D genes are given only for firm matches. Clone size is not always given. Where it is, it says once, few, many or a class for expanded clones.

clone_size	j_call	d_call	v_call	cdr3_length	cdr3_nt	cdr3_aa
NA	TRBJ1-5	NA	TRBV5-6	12	TGTGCCAGCAGCTTCACTGGGCAGCCCCAGCATTTT	CASSFTGQPQHF
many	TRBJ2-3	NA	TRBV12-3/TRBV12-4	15	TGTGCCAGCAGGGCCGTGGGCTCTAGCACAGATACGCAGTATTTT	CASRAVGSSTDTQYF
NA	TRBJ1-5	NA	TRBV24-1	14	TGTGCCACCAGTGACTCCCGGGTGGGGCGGCCCCAGCATTTT	CATSDSRVGRPQHF
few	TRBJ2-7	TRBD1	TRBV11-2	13	TGTGCCAGCAGCTTAGCTGGACAGGCCGAGCAGTACTTC	CASSLAGQAEQYF
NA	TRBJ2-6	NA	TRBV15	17	TGTGCCACCAGCCCTCAAGGGCGGAGCTCTGGGGCCAACGTCCTGACTTTC	CATSPQGRSSGANVLTF
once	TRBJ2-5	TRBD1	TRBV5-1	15	TGCGCCAGCAGCTTCGGGACAGCCCTCCAAGAGACCCAGTACTTC	CASSFGTALQETQYF
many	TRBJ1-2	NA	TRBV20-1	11	TGCAGTGCTAGTGGGGTGGGGGGCTACACCTTC	CSASGVGGYTF
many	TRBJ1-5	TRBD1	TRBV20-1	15	TGCAGTGCTAGACCGTCGACAGGGAGGGATCAGCCCCAGCATTTT	CSARPSTGRDQPQHF
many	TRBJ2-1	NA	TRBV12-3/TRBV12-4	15	TGTGCCAGCAGAACTGGATCCAACTCCTACAATGAGCAGTTCTTC	CASRTGSNSYNEQFF
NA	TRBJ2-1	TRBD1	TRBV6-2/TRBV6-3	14	TGTGCCAGCAGCCTGGACAGGGGCAGGTATGAGCAGTTCTTC	CASSLDRGRYEQFF
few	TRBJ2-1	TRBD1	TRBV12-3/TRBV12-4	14	TGTGCCAGCAGCGGACAGGGGGGGTCAGATGAGCAGTTCTTC	CASSGQGGSDEQFF
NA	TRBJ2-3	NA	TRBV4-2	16	TGTGCCAGCAGCCTTCAGGGGCCTCCCTCCACAGATACGCAGTATTTT	CASSLQGPPSTDTQYF
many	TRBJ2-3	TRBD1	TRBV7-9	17	TGTGCCAGCAGCCCACGACAGGGGTTGGTCTTAACAGATACGCAGTATTTT	CASSPRQGLVLTDTQYF